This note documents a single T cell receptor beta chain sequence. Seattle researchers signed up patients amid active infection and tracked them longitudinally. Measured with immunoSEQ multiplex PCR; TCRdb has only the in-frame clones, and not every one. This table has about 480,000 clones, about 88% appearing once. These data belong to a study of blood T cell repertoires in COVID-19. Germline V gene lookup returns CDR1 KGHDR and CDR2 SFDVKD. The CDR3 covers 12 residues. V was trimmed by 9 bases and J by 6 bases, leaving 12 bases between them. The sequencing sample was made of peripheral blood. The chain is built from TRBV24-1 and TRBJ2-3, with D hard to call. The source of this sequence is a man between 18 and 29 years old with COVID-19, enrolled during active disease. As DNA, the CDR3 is TGTGCCACCGCCGGTAACGAGGATACGCAGTATTTT. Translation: CATAGNEDTQYF.